These 32 T cell receptor beta chains were all obtained from the same sample, sequenced in a study of technical replicates of blood from several donors. Libraries were prepared by immunoSEQ multiplex PCR; TCRdb keeps only in-frame clonotypes and omits some of them. The sample lists about 86,000 clones, around 96% occurring once. The source material was T cells isolated from PBMCs. These receptors were taken from a human donor in good health.

The V call is TRBV6-1, the J call TRBJ2-3, with D tentatively TRBD1 (7 bases). The germline V gene encodes CDR1 MNHNS and CDR2 SASEGT. V was cut by 1 base and J by 4 bases, with 12 bases left in between. The length of the CDR3 is 15 residues. The CDR3 region has the DNA TGTGCCAGCAGTGAAGGCAGGGGGGTTGCAGATACGCAGTATTTT. It translates to CASSEGRGVADTQYF.

CDR3 in amino acids: CASKEAGGTDTQYF. DNA for the CDR3: TGTGCCAGCAAAGAAGCGGGAGGAACAGATACGCAGTATTTT. This chain joins TRBV2 and TRBJ2-3, with 9 bases that match TRBD2. Trimming took 7 bases from V and 3 from J; bases not matched to a gene: 5. The CDR3 totals 14 residues. Germline values: CDR1 SNHLY, CDR2 FYNNEI.

The chain uses TRBV20-1 and TRBJ2-7; D gene ambiguous. Trimming left V 7 bases short and J 2 bases short, with 9 bases between. The CDR3 is 11 residues long. The germline V gene has CDR1 DFQATT and CDR2 SNEGSKA (reference sequence). In nucleotides, the CDR3 is TGCAGTGTTGCGGTTGCCTACGAGCAGTACTTC. It translates to CSVAVAYEQYF.

DNA of the CDR3: TGCGCCAGCAGCCAAGAAAGTGCGGGCAATCAGCCCCAGCATTTT. This codes for CASSQESAGNQPQHF. The chain is built from TRBV4-3 and TRBJ1-5; no reliable D call. The CDR3 sequence is 15 residues long. V lost 0 bases, J lost 2 bases, and 8 bases lay in between. CDR1 LGHNA and CDR2 YSLEER come from the germline V gene.

This chain uses TRBV6-5 with TRBJ2-3; a weak D match, TRBD2 (6 bases). The germline CDR1 and CDR2 sequences are MNHEY and SVGAGI. The CDR3 sequence is 13 residues long. The V end was cut by 6 bases, the J end by 7 bases, with 14 bases between. This CDR3 reads CASRMGGANTQYF. Here the CDR3 DNA reads TGTGCCAGCAGGATGGGGGGTGCAAATACGCAGTATTTT.

The V and J genes are TRBV14 and TRBJ2-7; D is possibly TRBD1 (6 bases). This CDR3 has 14 residues. CDR1 is SGHDN, CDR2 FVKESK, per germline. Deletions cut 5 bases from V and 3 bases from J, with 14 bases between. CDR3 nucleotide sequence: TGTGCCAGCAGCTATCAGGGGATCGTCTACGAGCAGTACTTC. Its protein product is CASSYQGIVYEQYF.

V gene TRBV25-1 combines with J gene TRBJ2-1, with D perhaps matching TRBD2 (6 bases). Germline V lookup: CDR1 MGHDK, CDR2 SYGVNS. This CDR3 has 13 residues. Trimming took off 6 bases at V and 8 bases at J, with 14 bases between the two ends. DNA of the CDR3: TGTGCCAGCAGGTGGCTAGCGAGTGATGAGCAGTTCTTC. Its protein product is CASRWLASDEQFF. Together with reference TRBV25-1 and TRBJ2-1, the CDR3 gives the full variable domain: EADIYQTPRYLVIGTGKKITLECSQTMGHDKMYWYQQDPGMELHLIHYSYGVNSTEKGDLSSESTVSRIRTEHFPLTLESARPSHTSQYLCASRWLASDEQFFGPGTRLTVL.

A remark on this clone: At one of its ends the junction is not consistent with the germline gene, which may arise from a read error. The V and J genes are TRBV7-7 and TRBJ2-7; 9 nucleotides align to TRBD2. The CDR3 covers 15 residues. Germline V gives CDR1 SSHAT, CDR2 FNYEAQ (reference sequence). The CDR3 bases are TGTGCTAGCAGCTTATCAATCGCGGGAGGGAGCGAGCAGTACTTC. Encoded protein: CASSLSIAGGSEQYF. The variable domain in full, with the rest retrieved from reference TRBV7-7 and TRBJ2-7, is GAGVSQSPRYKVTKRGQDVTLRCDPISSHATLYWYQQALGQGPEFLTYFNYEAQPDKSGLPSDRFSAERPEGSISTLTIQRTEQRDSAMYRCASSLSIAGGSEQYFGPGTRLTVT.

V usage is TRBV9 and J usage is TRBJ2-3, with 7 bases fitting TRBD2. Germline CDR1 reads SGDLS; CDR2 reads YYNGEE. The CDR3 totals 14 residues. V lost 3 bases, J lost 2 bases, and 3 bases stayed unmatched. The CDR3 loop reads CASSGSGHTDTQYF. CDR3 bases: TGTGCCAGCAGCGGTAGCGGGCACACAGATACGCAGTATTTT.

The chain has TRBV5-1 and TRBJ2-1; possible D gene TRBD2, 6 bases. The CDR3 length is 12 residues. The germline V gene has CDR1 SGHRS and CDR2 YFSETQ. Trimming took off 0 bases at V and 10 bases at J, with 8 bases between the two ends. The CDR3, as DNA: TGCGCCAGCAGCTTGGTGGCGGGAGAGCAGTTCTTC. It encodes CASSLVAGEQFF. Combining the CDR3 with reference TRBV5-1 and TRBJ2-1 gives the whole variable domain KAGVTQTPRYLIKTRGQQVTLSCSPISGHRSVSWYQQTPGQGLQFLFEYFSETQRNKGNFPGRFSGRQFSNSRSEMNVSTLELGDSALYLCASSLVAGEQFFGPGTRLTVL.

V gene TRBV5-1 combines with J gene TRBJ2-2; TRBD2 aligns across 14 bases. After removal of 1 base from V and 7 bases from J, the junction contained 9 bases not matched to a gene. The germline CDR1 and CDR2 sequences are SGHRS and YFSETQ. This CDR3 contains 18 residues. The CDR3 DNA is TGCGCCAGCAGCTTGAGGACTAGCGGGAGGAGCTACGGCGGGGAGCTGTTTTTT. Its translation is CASSLRTSGRSYGGELFF.

The chain links TRBV5-1 to TRBJ2-7, with TRBD2 identical over 9 bases. The length of the CDR3 is 17 residues. The V gene end was trimmed by 2 bases and the J gene end by 0 bases; junction bases not matched to a gene: 9. The germline V gene encodes CDR1 SGHRS and CDR2 YFSETQ. CDR3 loop: CASSFFAGGPSSYEQYF. The DNA for the CDR3 is TGCGCCAGCAGCTTCTTCGCGGGAGGGCCCAGCTCCTACGAGCAGTACTTC. The variable domain in full, with the rest retrieved from reference TRBV5-1 and TRBJ2-7, is KAGVTQTPRYLIKTRGQQVTLSCSPISGHRSVSWYQQTPGQGLQFLFEYFSETQRNKGNFPGRFSGRQFSNSRSEMNVSTLELGDSALYLCASSFFAGGPSSYEQYFGPGTRLTVT.

The chain carries TRBV19 and TRBJ2-1; 10 positions match TRBD2. The J segment lost 6 bases and the V segment lost 8 bases, leaving 13 bases of the junction unmatched. The length of the CDR3 is 16 residues. Per the germline V gene, CDR1 is LNHDA and CDR2 is SQIVND (reference sequence). Written as DNA, the CDR3 is TGTGCCAGTGGGGGGGAACTAGCGGGAAGCAGCAATGAGCAGTTCTTC. Protein: CASGGELAGSSNEQFF.

This clone has a single count. The V call is TRBV6-1, the J call TRBJ1-2, with D hard to call. There are 14 residues in the CDR3. From germline, CDR1 is MNHNS and CDR2 SASEGT. Trimming shortened V by 2 bases and J by 6 bases, and 13 bases separated the two germline ends. In DNA, the CDR3 is TGTGCCAGCAGTGAATGGGAGCCTAGAAATGGCTACACCTTC. As protein: CASSEWEPRNGYTF.

This sequence joins TRBV28 and TRBJ2-2; tentative D call: TRBD2 (5 bases). CDR1 and CDR2 (germline): MDHEN, SYDVKM. The CDR3 sequence is 15 residues long. Trimming shortened V by 6 bases and J by 4 bases, and 15 bases separated the two germline ends. The CDR3 nucleotides are TGTGCCAGCAGATATAAAGTGGGGAGCACCGGGGAGCTGTTTTTT. Translating gives CASRYKVGSTGELFF.

This chain connects TRBV9 to TRBJ2-7; D might be TRBD2 (6 bases). Trimming shortened V by 1 base and J by 1 base, and 15 bases separated the two germline ends. This CDR3 is built from 16 residues. Germline V CDR1 and CDR2: SGDLS, YYNGEE. CDR3 amino acids: CASSVSSGSGSYEQYF. CDR3 nucleotide sequence: TGTGCCAGCAGCGTATCGTCCGGGAGTGGGTCCTACGAGCAGTACTTC.

This clone was found once. The V call is TRBV6-6, the J call TRBJ2-7; no reliable D call. This CDR3 has 14 amino acids. Germline-derived CDR1 and CDR2 are MNHNY and SVGAGI (reference sequence). The V end was cut by 3 bases, the J end by 4 bases, with 13 bases between. The CDR3 region has the DNA TGTGCCAGCAGTTATTCCCCTAGTAAATACGAGCAGTACTTC. Its translation: CASSYSPSKYEQYF.

V and J are TRBV9 and TRBJ1-2; TRBD1 might be the D (6 bases). Between the trimmed V and J ends, which lost 0 bases and 7 bases, there was a span of 7 bases. Germline V CDR1 and CDR2: SGDLS, YYNGEE. CDR3 length: 12 amino acids. Here the CDR3 reads CASSVGGLGYTF. CDR3 nucleotide sequence: TGTGCCAGCAGCGTAGGGGGGCTTGGCTACACCTTC.

J is TRBJ2-1 and V is TRBV4-2, with TRBD2 identical over 8 bases. CDR1 and CDR2 from the germline V gene are LGHNA and YNFKEQ. Germline trimming cut 0 bases from V and 5 bases from J; bases unmatched to any gene: 6. This CDR3 region has 16 residues. This CDR3 is CASSQEAGLENNEQFF. CDR3 nucleotides: TGTGCCAGCAGCCAAGAAGCGGGACTAGAAAACAATGAGCAGTTCTTC.

This sequence joins TRBV21-1 and TRBJ1-1; TRBD1 is the table's D call, not checked against the DNA. TRBV21-1 is termed a pseudogene. The CDR3 extends over 14 amino acids. The CDR3 spells CASREQQGQTEAFF. CDR3 bases: TGTGCCAGCAGGGAACAACAGGGGCAAACTGAAGCTTTCTTT.

This clone was seen just once. J is TRBJ2-1 and V is TRBV2, with 8 bases that match TRBD2. V was clipped by 6 bases and J by 2 bases; unmatched bases: 0. The CDR3 is made up of 13 amino acids. The V gene's germline CDR1 is SNHLY and CDR2 FYNNEI. For the CDR3, the DNA is TGTGCCAGCAGGCGGGGGGCCTACAATGAGCAGTTCTTC. Protein: CASRRGAYNEQFF.

The genes are TRBV6-1 and TRBJ2-7, with 10 bases that match TRBD1. The CDR3 covers 16 residues. Germline values: CDR1 MNHNS, CDR2 SASEGT. The V gene end was trimmed by 0 bases and the J gene end by 5 bases; junction bases not matched to a gene: 7. For the CDR3, the DNA is TGTGCCAGCAGTGAAGCGCCGGGACAGGGGTTCGACGAGCAGTACTTC. Translated, it gives CASSEAPGQGFDEQYF.

A single count supports this clone. The chain combines TRBV2 with TRBJ2-7; the match to TRBD2 covers 8 bases. The germline gives CDR1 SNHLY, CDR2 FYNNEI. Losses at the gene ends were 6 bases for V and 4 bases for J; bases not matched to a gene: 8. This CDR3 is built from 14 residues. CDR3 residues: CASRAGVQNYEQYF. CDR3 coding DNA: TGTGCCAGCAGAGCGGGGGTCCAAAATTACGAGCAGTACTTC. Variable domain in full (rest from reference TRBV2 and TRBJ2-7): EPEVTQTPSHQVTQMGQEVILRCVPISNHLYFYWYRQILGQKVEFLVSFYNNEISEKSEIFDDQFSVERPDGSNFTLKIRSTKLEDSAMYFCASRAGVQNYEQYFGPGTRLTVT.

As concerns this clone: An end of the junction differs from the germline gene, which may be a read error. The sample contains more than one DNA sequence encoding this CDR3. The chain employs TRBV2 and TRBJ2-2, with 10 bases lining up with TRBD2. Per the germline V gene, CDR1 is SNHLY and CDR2 is FYNNEI. CDR3 length: 18 amino acids. The CDR3 nucleotides are TGTGCCAGCAGTGAAGCGGTTCTAGCGGGAGCGAGCACCGGGGAGCTATTTTTT. Its translation: CASSEAVLAGASTGELFF. The full variable domain, in which reference TRBV2 and TRBJ2-2 provide the parts outside the CDR3, is EPEVTQTPSHQVTQMGQEVILRCVPISNHLYFYWYRQILGQKVEFLVSFYNNEISEKSEIFDDQFSVERPDGSNFTLKIRSTKLEDSAMYFCASSEAVLAGASTGELFFGEGSRLTVL.

The chain links TRBV29-1 to TRBJ2-1, with D possibly matching TRBD2 (6 bases). V lost 4 bases and J 4 bases, leaving 14 bases between the germline ends. Germline V lookup: CDR1 SQVTM, CDR2 ANQGSEA. The CDR3 runs 14 residues. CDR3 loop: CSVGGDSLYNEQFF. The CDR3 DNA reads as TGCAGCGTTGGGGGGGACTCTTTATACAATGAGCAGTTCTTC.

This chain connects TRBV27 to TRBJ2-7; D is possibly TRBD1 (5 bases). This CDR3 is built from 13 residues. V lost 3 bases and J lost 7, with 13 bases in between. Germline CDR1 reads MNHEY; CDR2 reads SMNVEV (reference sequence). The CDR3 DNA is TGTGCCAGCAGTTTGGGGCCGACCCGGGAGCAGTACTTC. It encodes CASSLGPTREQYF.

This chain's CDR3 is CASSGARDTQETQYF. The CDR3 DNA reads as TGTGCCAGCAGCGGGGCCCGGGACACCCAAGAGACCCAGTACTTC. The J gene is TRBJ2-5, the V gene TRBV9, with D possibly being TRBD1 (6 bases). The CDR3 sequence is 15 residues long. The V gene's germline CDR1 is SGDLS and CDR2 YYNGEE. V shed 3 bases and J shed 1 base, with 13 bases lying between them.

The V gene is TRBV6-5, the J gene TRBJ1-5, with 8 positions matching TRBD1. The CDR3 extends over 16 amino acids. Germline V gene sequence: CDR1 MNHEY, CDR2 SVGAGI. The J segment lost 5 bases and the V segment lost 0 bases, leaving 6 bases of the junction unmatched. The CDR3 nucleotides are TGTGCCAGCAGTTACTCCTGGGCAGGGGGCGATCAGCCCCAGCATTTT. Protein: CASSYSWAGGDQPQHF.

This chain joins TRBV4-1 and TRBJ2-7; possible D gene TRBD1, 6 bases. Germline assignment: CDR1 MGHRA and CDR2 YSYEKL. CDR3 length: 15 residues. Trimming left V 4 bases short and J 4 bases short, with 17 bases between. CDR3 in DNA: TGCGCCAGCAGCCCCCCAGGCTCCAGGGGATACGAGCAGTACTTC. Translating gives CASSPPGSRGYEQYF.

V and J are TRBV4-3 and TRBJ2-3, with a tentative D call TRBD1 (5 bases). Trimming pared 1 base from V and 5 bases from J, leaving 16 bases between. The V gene's germline CDR1 is LGHNA and CDR2 YSLEER. The CDR3 covers 16 residues. The CDR3 DNA sequence: TGCGCCAGCAGCCAAGGCAAAGGCTGGGGCGGAGATACGCAGTATTTT. It specifies CASSQGKGWGGDTQYF.

This clone was detected only once. The chain combines TRBV9 with TRBJ2-3, with 10 nucleotides matching TRBD2. The CDR3 sequence is 17 residues long. Germline V gives CDR1 SGDLS, CDR2 YYNGEE. V shed 0 bases, J shed 0 bases, and the junction held 4 bases outside the gene matches. CDR3 nucleotide sequence: TGTGCCAGCAGCGTAGGTTGGACTAGCGGTAGCACAGATACGCAGTATTTT. Residues: CASSVGWTSGSTDTQYF.

The rearrangement uses TRBV28 and TRBJ2-5; 7 positions agree with TRBD1. CDR1 MDHEN and CDR2 SYDVKM come from the germline V gene. There are 18 residues in the CDR3. The ends lost 3 bases at V and 3 bases at J; junction bases unmatched: 16. This CDR3 is CASSFQGGLVVIEETQYF. The DNA for the CDR3 is TGTGCCAGCAGTTTTCAAGGGGGCTTAGTGGTCATAGAAGAGACCCAGTACTTC.